Listed below are T cell receptor beta chains from one sample, sequenced in a study of blood T cells in healthy people across ages. MiXCR, applied by TCRdb to the 5' RACE reads, yields one record per CDR3 protein. This sample yields roughly 410,000 distinct CDR3 sequences, of which over 45% are seen a single time; 45% to 60% belongs to the top ten. The sequencing input was blood. Every receptor here comes from a man in his sixties in good health. CDR3s include the opening cysteine and the closing phenylalanine or tryptophan. Expanded clones get a size class; other rows say once, few or many, or leave the size out.

NA	TRBJ2-1	TRBV2	CASSEKAGGYNEQFF
few	NA	TRBV28	CASSSPPLANYEQYF
many	TRBJ2-7	TRBV12-3/TRBV12-4	CASSFFGLAGGTYYEQYF
NA	TRBJ2-5	TRBV20-1	CSADHTKETQYF
NA	TRBJ1-5	TRBV20-1	CSASRGGPQPQHF
NA	TRBJ2-6	TRBV7-6	CAGSLGPGTSTSGANVLTF
NA	TRBJ2-5	TRBV29-1	CSVGRQQETQYF
NA	TRBJ1-1	TRBV12-3/TRBV12-4	CASSYGRLSTEAFF
NA	TRBJ2-3	TRBV20-1	CSVFLGRADTQYF
NA	TRBJ2-5	TRBV11-2	CASSLQGSVQETQYF
NA	TRBJ2-1	TRBV21-1	CASSRRGTNEQFF
NA	TRBJ2-1	TRBV5-1	CASSLMTPGQYNEQFF
NA	TRBJ1-2	TRBV4-2	CASSQDAGRANYGYTF
NA	TRBJ1-5	TRBV21-1	CASSRGSRRDQPQHF
NA	TRBJ2-3	TRBV20-1	CSASLGGRAADTQYF
NA	TRBJ2-1	TRBV28	CGTGARNEQFF
NA	TRBJ2-1	TRBV11-2	CASSLDRAGRPYNEQFF
once	TRBJ1-2	TRBV4-2	CASSQTGTGVYGYTF
few	TRBJ2-3	TRBV3-1	CASSQEGIATDTQYF
once	TRBJ2-5	TRBV28	CASRPVGPQETQYF
many	TRBJ2-5	TRBV20-1	CSARVRGQTQYF
NA	TRBJ2-1	TRBV12-3/TRBV12-4	CASTGGQANEQFF
few	TRBJ2-7	TRBV30	CAWSDRTGLSYEQYF
NA	TRBJ2-3	TRBV12-3/TRBV12-4	CASSPGLAGVNTQYF
NA	TRBJ2-7	TRBV6-6	CASRPGSLSSYEQYF
NA	TRBJ1-1	TRBV12-3/TRBV12-4	CASTDQRGVDTEAFF
NA	TRBJ2-7	TRBV7-2	CASTPTADSRDEQYF
NA	TRBJ2-7	TRBV5-6	CASSFFGESYEQYF
NA	TRBJ2-7	TRBV7-2	CASSRRTGGSGEQYF
many	TRBJ2-5	TRBV7-2	CASSLYSNGETQYF
NA	TRBJ1-2	TRBV3-1	CANSQVVGTAYGYTF
once	NA	TRBV9	CASSVGGTAETQYF
NA	TRBJ2-1	TRBV2	CASSEESEQFF
NA	TRBJ2-5	TRBV5-6	CASSMYRGLGETQYF
NA	TRBJ1-4	TRBV4-2	CASSPTNPGTNEKLFF
NA	TRBJ2-5	TRBV5-8	CASSPGTGRTQYF
NA	NA	TRBV20-1	CSARDLAEGAGYEQYF
NA	TRBJ2-7	TRBV29-1	CSVLTGVGQYF
many	TRBJ2-3	TRBV5-1	CASSASVGADTQYF
NA	TRBJ2-5	TRBV28	CASSLTGTRRGETQYF
few	TRBJ2-1	TRBV20-1	CSAIRLPSSYNEQFF
NA	TRBJ1-1	TRBV27	CASSLSWGGGGNTEAFF
NA	NA	TRBV18	CASSRLDRLGEQYF
NA	TRBJ1-5	TRBV20-1	CSVSRGSGNQPQHF
NA	TRBJ2-3	TRBV20-1	CSAGLGGTDTQYF
NA	TRBJ1-6	TRBV20-1	CSARDLSSGDNSPLHF
NA	TRBJ2-5	TRBV12-3/TRBV12-4	CASSLGLAGGGYF
NA	TRBJ1-1	TRBV12-5	CASGLEPTGNTEAFF
many	TRBJ2-7	TRBV4-3	CASSQPLNYEQYF
NA	TRBJ1-5	TRBV20-1	CSALLPRGGHSNQPQHF
NA	TRBJ2-5	TRBV4-2	CASNRNTATQETQYF
NA	NA	TRBV20-1	CSARDRILAGKSEQYF
NA	NA	TRBV28	CASSADRPAYEQYF
NA	TRBJ2-5	TRBV20-1	CSAPSEGTQETQYF
many	TRBJ2-3	TRBV11-2	CASSFSSGGAGTDTQYF
NA	TRBJ1-1	TRBV5-1	CASSFDRGLTEAFF
few	TRBJ2-4	TRBV6-1	CASSLEAGRAKNIQYF
NA	TRBJ2-1	TRBV4-3	CASSQEAGEYNEQFF